Following are 28 T cell receptor beta chains from one sample sequenced in a study of OX40 agonist ivuxolimab in advanced cancers. Clones were sequenced by immunoSEQ multiplex PCR, and TCRdb holds only the in-frame ones, with some missing. The sample holds some 94,000 clones; 91% are singletons and the top ten take 0.7% to 0.95%. The sample in question was CD4+ or CD8+ T cells sorted from blood, obtained in a trial of the OX40 agonist ivuxolimab. These receptors all stem from an adult with an advanced solid tumor such as melanoma, head and neck, liver or kidney cancer.

The rearrangement links TRBV30 to TRBJ2-3; D remains unclear. This CDR3 has 16 amino acids. Germline values: CDR1 GTSNPN, CDR2 SVGIG (reference sequence). V dropped 8 bases and J dropped 0 bases, with 21 bases sitting between them. CDR3 loop: CAGKPREVLSTDTQYF. The CDR3 bases are TGTGCCGGAAAGCCTAGAGAAGTTCTTAGCACAGATACGCAGTATTTT. Using reference TRBV30 and TRBJ2-3 for the parts outside the CDR3, the full variable domain is SQTIHQWPATLVQPVGSPLSLECTVEGTSNPNLYWYRQAAGRGLQLLFYSVGIGQISSEVPQNLSASRPQDRQFILSSKKLLLSDSGFYLCAGKPREVLSTDTQYFGPGTRLTVL.

In the case of this clone: Other DNA sequences of this sample code for an identical CDR3. V is TRBV30 and J is TRBJ1-2; 8 positions agree with TRBD1. Trimming took 2 bases from V and 4 from J; bases not matched to a gene: 3. The CDR3 is made up of 13 amino acids. Germline lookup yields CDR1 GTSNPN and CDR2 SVGIG (reference sequence). The CDR3 loop is CAWSRDRPYGYTF. The CDR3, as DNA: TGTGCCTGGAGTCGGGACAGGCCCTATGGCTACACCTTC.

This chain uses TRBV6-6 with TRBJ2-7, with 13 bases lining up with TRBD2. CDR3 length equals 14 residues. In germline, CDR1 is MNHNY, CDR2 SVGAGI (reference sequence). The V segment lost 6 bases and the J segment 4 bases; nucleotides outside the gene matches: 3. DNA of the CDR3: TGTGCCAGCAGCTCGGGACTAGCGGGATACGAGCAGTACTTC. Translating it yields CASSSGLAGYEQYF.

This chain links TRBV4-3 with TRBJ2-3; unclear D gene. Trimming cost V 5 bases and J 0 bases, with 15 bases left between them. This CDR3 spans 16 amino acids. CDR1 LGHNA and CDR2 YSLEER come from the germline V gene. CDR3 DNA: TGCGCCAGCAGCACCGACGGAAGGTCTAGCACAGATACGCAGTATTTT. Translated, it gives CASSTDGRSSTDTQYF.

The chain combines TRBV6-1 with TRBJ2-2, with D possibly TRBD2 on 6 matching bases. CDR1 is MNHNS, CDR2 SASEGT, per germline. The CDR3 is made up of 15 amino acids. V lost 2 bases, J lost 5 bases, and 12 bases lay in between. The CDR3 nucleotides are TGTGCCAGCAGTGAAATACGGGGAGGTACCGGGGAGCTGTTTTTT. This encodes CASSEIRGGTGELFF.

The V call is TRBV7-8, the J call TRBJ1-4; no clear D. Germline assignment: CDR1 SGHVS and CDR2 FQNEAQ. This CDR3 has 16 residues. Trimming pared 2 bases from V and 4 bases from J, leaving 14 bases between. In DNA form, the CDR3 reads TGTGCCAGCAGCTTAAGTTGGAACAGAGTTAATGAAAAACTGTTTTTT. Translation: CASSLSWNRVNEKLFF. Combining the CDR3 with reference TRBV7-8 and TRBJ1-4 gives the whole variable domain GAGVSQSPRYKVAKRGQDVALRCDPISGHVSLFWYQQALGQGPEFLTYFQNEAQLDKSGLPSDRFFAERPEGSVSTLKIQRTQQEDSAVYLCASSLSWNRVNEKLFFGSGTQLSVL.

The chain recombines TRBV6-5 with TRBJ2-7; 9 bases line up with TRBD1. Germline trimming cut 2 bases from V and 3 bases from J; bases unmatched to any gene: 5. This CDR3 comprises 15 residues. The germline V gene encodes CDR1 MNHEY and CDR2 SVGAGI. The CDR3 protein is CASSYRGQGSYEQYF. The CDR3 DNA reads TGTGCCAGCAGTTACCGCGGACAGGGGAGCTACGAGCAGTACTTC.

This sequence joins TRBV7-3 and TRBJ2-3; weak D call: TRBD2 (7 bases). Germline loops: CDR1 SGHTA, CDR2 FQGTGA. Trimming took off 2 bases at V and 4 bases at J, with 10 bases between the two ends. There are 14 residues in the CDR3. The CDR3 region is CASSLGGGADTQYF. DNA for the CDR3: TGTGCCAGCAGCTTAGGAGGGGGGGCAGATACGCAGTATTTT.

The chain joins TRBV28 to TRBJ2-5; TRBD2 agrees at 16 bases. Germline CDR1 MDHEN, CDR2 SYDVKM. V lost 4 bases to trimming and J lost 3 bases; unmatched junction nucleotides: 5. The CDR3 sequence is 17 residues long. This CDR3 is CASSSGLAGGPEETQYF. CDR3 in DNA: TGTGCCAGCAGTTCGGGACTAGCGGGAGGGCCTGAAGAGACCCAGTACTTC.

V gene TRBV7-3 combines with J gene TRBJ2-3; 9 bases are a match to TRBD2. This CDR3 spans 19 amino acids. V dropped 1 base and J dropped 2; count of bases not matched to a gene: 13. Germline V gene sequence: CDR1 SGHTA, CDR2 FQGTGA. CDR3: CASSLNPPDLAGYTDTQYF. The DNA for the CDR3 is TGTGCCAGCAGCTTAAACCCGCCAGATCTAGCGGGATACACAGATACGCAGTATTTT. The variable domain in full, with the rest retrieved from reference TRBV7-3 and TRBJ2-3, is GAGVSQTPSNKVTEKGKYVELRCDPISGHTALYWYRQSLGQGPEFLIYFQGTGAADDSGLPNDRFFAVRPEGSVSTLKIQRTERGDSAVYLCASSLNPPDLAGYTDTQYFGPGTRLTVL.

A word on this clone: A junction boundary mismatches the germline segment, possibly from a read error. This sequence joins TRBV28 and TRBJ1-2, with D possibly matching TRBD1 (6 bases). The germline CDR1 and CDR2 sequences are MDHEN and SYDVKM. The CDR3 runs 18 residues. The chain's CDR3 is CASSPGGGHGSGDYGHTF. The CDR3 DNA is TGTGCCAGCAGTCCCGGAGGGGGACACGGATCGGGAGACTATGGCCACACCTTC.

This chain joins TRBV6-5 and TRBJ2-1, with 11 bases that match TRBD1. The CDR3 covers 15 residues. J was trimmed by 5 bases and V by 5 bases; bases with no gene match: 5. CDR1 and CDR2 from the germline V gene are MNHEY and SVGAGI. The CDR3 nucleotides are TGTGCCAGCAGTCTGGACAGGGGGCGGGACAATGAGCAGTTCTTC. Translation: CASSLDRGRDNEQFF.

This chain joins TRBV18 and TRBJ1-1; 7 nucleotides match TRBD1. Germline V gene data show CDR1 as KGHSH and CDR2 as LQKENI. Trimming cost V 3 bases and J 1 base; bases outside gene matches: 2. The CDR3 has 14 residues. CDR3 coding DNA: TGTGCCAGCTCACCTGACAGGGCGAACACTGAAGCTTTCTTT. Its protein is CASSPDRANTEAFF.

This clone was seen once. The V gene is TRBV2, the J gene TRBJ1-4; D is uncertain. The CDR3 length is 14 residues. V was shortened by 1 base and J by 8 bases, with 11 bases between the two germline ends. Per the germline V gene, CDR1 is SNHLY and CDR2 is FYNNEI. CDR3 nucleotides: TGTGCCAGCAGTGAAGATAGGCTAGACGAAAAACTGTTTTTT. This sequence encodes CASSEDRLDEKLFF.

The chain recombines TRBV9 with TRBJ2-2; 11 bases are shared with TRBD2. The CDR3 loop spans 16 amino acids. Germline V gives CDR1 SGDLS, CDR2 YYNGEE. The V gene end was trimmed by 4 bases and the J gene end by 6 bases; junction bases not matched to a gene: 8. The CDR3 DNA sequence: TGTGCCAGCAGCTCCCGACTAGCGGGAAGAGCCGGGGAGCTGTTTTTT. Translating gives CASSSRLAGRAGELFF. The variable domain in full, completed from reference TRBV9 and TRBJ2-2, reads DSGVTQTPKHLITATGQRVTLRCSPRSGDLSVYWYQQSLDQGLQFLIQYYNGEERAKGNILERFSAQQFPDLHSELNLSSLELGDSALYFCASSSRLAGRAGELFFGEGSRLTVL.

The V call is TRBV5-4, the J call TRBJ2-3; no clear D gene. Germline assignment: CDR1 SGHNT and CDR2 YYREEE (reference sequence). The CDR3 is made up of 14 amino acids. V dropped 1 base and J dropped 2 bases, with 8 bases sitting between them. CDR3 nucleotides: TGTGCCAGCAGCTTGCTGGGCGCCACAGATACGCAGTATTTT. Its translation is CASSLLGATDTQYF.

A few counts support this clone. The same CDR3 can be traced to other DNA sequences in this sample. The chain employs TRBV6-5 and TRBJ2-3; 8 bases agree with TRBD2. The V segment lost 4 bases and the J segment 6 bases; nucleotides outside the gene matches: 6. This CDR3 region has 14 residues. The germline V gene encodes CDR1 MNHEY and CDR2 SVGAGI. CDR3 sequence reads: CASSLGLAGDTQYF. CDR3 bases: TGTGCCAGCAGTTTAGGACTAGCCGGGGATACGCAGTATTTT.

The chain joins TRBV11-3 to TRBJ1-4; the D is unclear. Germline-derived CDR1 and CDR2 are SGHNT and YENEEA. Trimming shortened V by 4 bases and J by 2 bases, and 8 bases separated the two germline ends. The CDR3 spans 14 residues. The CDR3 loop reads CASSSDGTNEKLFF. CDR3 nucleotide sequence: TGTGCCAGCAGCTCAGACGGGACTAATGAAAAACTGTTTTTT.

The gene calls are TRBV30 and TRBJ2-3; TRBD1 might be the D (5 bases). Trimming removed 2 bases at V and 3 bases at J, with 9 bases between. Germline V CDR1 and CDR2: GTSNPN, SVGIG (reference sequence). The CDR3 sequence is 13 residues long. The CDR3 DNA is TGTGCCTGGAGTCAGGGCCGAACAGATACGCAGTATTTT. Amino acid sequence: CAWSQGRTDTQYF. Supplemented by reference TRBV30 and TRBJ2-3, the full variable domain reads SQTIHQWPATLVQPVGSPLSLECTVEGTSNPNLYWYRQAAGRGLQLLFYSVGIGQISSEVPQNLSASRPQDRQFILSSKKLLLSDSGFYLCAWSQGRTDTQYFGPGTRLTVL.

The table lists this clone with a count of one. The chain uses TRBV6-1 and TRBJ1-2, with TRBD1 as a possible D gene (6 bases). Germline lookup yields CDR1 MNHNS and CDR2 SASEGT. The V end lost 6 bases, the J end lost 6 bases, and 17 bases lay between the germline ends. The length of the CDR3 is 14 residues. In DNA form, the CDR3 reads TGTGCCAGCAGCCACGGAGGGGAGGGGGATGGCTACACCTTC. It translates to CASSHGGEGDGYTF.

This clone was found once. The J gene is TRBJ2-1, the V gene TRBV19, with a possible D match to TRBD2 (6 bases). The germline V and J ends were trimmed by 5 bases and 5 bases, with 16 bases remaining between them. This CDR3 is built from 15 residues. Germline V gene data show CDR1 as LNHDA and CDR2 as SQIVND (reference sequence). The CDR3 here is CASSLGGGENNEQFF. The CDR3 region has the DNA TGTGCCAGTAGTCTCGGAGGAGGGGAGAACAATGAGCAGTTCTTC. Full variable domain (remainder filled in from reference TRBV19 and TRBJ2-1): DGGITQSPKYLFRKEGQNVTLSCEQNLNHDAMYWYRQDPGQGLRLIYYSQIVNDFQKGDIAEGYSVSREKKESFPLTVTSAQKNPTAFYLCASSLGGGENNEQFFGPGTRLTVL.

The chain employs TRBV5-1 and TRBJ2-3; no definite D call. Trimming removed 4 bases at V and 3 bases at J, with 12 bases between. This CDR3 has 14 amino acids. CDR1 and CDR2 (germline): SGHRS, YFSETQ. DNA for the CDR3: TGCGCCAGCAGCCCGGTGGCAGGAACAGATACGCAGTATTTT. It is translated as CASSPVAGTDTQYF.

V and J are TRBV10-2 and TRBJ2-3; weak D call: TRBD1 (6 bases). CDR3 length: 13 residues. Trimming stripped 6 bases from V and 0 bases from J, with 7 bases between. Germline V gives CDR1 WSHSY, CDR2 SAAADI. This CDR3 reads CASSGQSTDTQYF. The DNA for the CDR3 is TGCGCCAGCAGCGGACAGAGCACAGATACGCAGTATTTT.

The genes are TRBV4-2 and TRBJ2-3; D might be TRBD1 (5 bases). CDR1 and CDR2 (germline): LGHNA, YNFKEQ. Trimming left V 0 bases short and J 3 bases short, with 13 bases between. The CDR3 covers 16 residues. CDR3 in DNA: TGTGCCAGCAGCCAAGATCCTCAGGGTTTGACAGATACGCAGTATTTT. Amino acids: CASSQDPQGLTDTQYF.

The V call is TRBV11-1, the J call TRBJ2-1; D is unclear. The germline V gene has CDR1 SGHAT and CDR2 FQDESV (reference sequence). The CDR3 covers 12 residues. V gave up 5 bases and J gave up 7 bases, with 9 bases separating them. The CDR3 DNA sequence: TGTGCCAGCAGCCAATTTGAGAATGAGCAGTTCTTC. Translated, it gives CASSQFENEQFF.

The chain is built from TRBV19 and TRBJ2-3, with 8 bases matching TRBD1. The CDR3 has 15 amino acids. The germline CDR1 and CDR2 sequences are LNHDA and SQIVND (reference sequence). After removal of 2 bases from V and 0 bases from J, the junction contained 1 base not matched to a gene. CDR3 coding DNA: TGTGCCAGTAGTATACAGGGGGCTAGCACAGATACGCAGTATTTT. The encoded protein is CASSIQGASTDTQYF.

The chain has TRBV30 and TRBJ1-2; no clear D gene. Germline CDR1 reads GTSNPN; CDR2 reads SVGIG (reference sequence). The CDR3 is 14 residues long. The V gene lost 0 bases and the J gene lost 4 bases, with 12 bases spanning the gap. The CDR3 DNA sequence: TGTGCCTGGAGTGTGGCAGGCGTCGGCTATGGCTACACCTTC. This sequence encodes CAWSVAGVGYGYTF.

This chain joins TRBV15 and TRBJ1-2; the D is unclear. Per the germline V gene, CDR1 is LNHNV and CDR2 is YYDKDF (reference sequence). This CDR3 contains 13 residues. The V end was cut by 4 bases, the J end by 3 bases, with 9 bases between. The CDR3 region is CATSKDRDYGYTF. DNA for the CDR3: TGTGCCACCAGCAAGGACCGAGACTATGGCTACACCTTC.